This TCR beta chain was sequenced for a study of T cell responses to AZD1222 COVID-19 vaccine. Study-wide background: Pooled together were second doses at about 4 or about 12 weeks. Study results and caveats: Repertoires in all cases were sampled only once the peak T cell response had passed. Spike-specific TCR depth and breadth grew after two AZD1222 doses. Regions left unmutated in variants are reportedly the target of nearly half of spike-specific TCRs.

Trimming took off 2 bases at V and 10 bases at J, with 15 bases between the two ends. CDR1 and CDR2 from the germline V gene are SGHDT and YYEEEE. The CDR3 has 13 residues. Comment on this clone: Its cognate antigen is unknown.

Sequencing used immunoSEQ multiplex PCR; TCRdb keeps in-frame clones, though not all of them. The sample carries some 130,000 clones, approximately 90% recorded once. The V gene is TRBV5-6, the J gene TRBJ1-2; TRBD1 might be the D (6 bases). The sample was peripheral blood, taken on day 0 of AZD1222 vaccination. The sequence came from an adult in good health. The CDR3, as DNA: TGTGCCAGCAGCTTCTTTGTCGGGGGCTCCTACACCTTC. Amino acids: CASSFFVGGSYTF. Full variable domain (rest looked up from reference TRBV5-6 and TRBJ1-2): DAGVTQSPTHLIKTRGQQVTLRCSPKSGHDTVSWYQQALGQGPQFIFQYYEEEERQRGNFPDRFSGHQFPNYSSELNVNALLLGDSALYLCASSFFVGGSYTFGSGTRLTVV.